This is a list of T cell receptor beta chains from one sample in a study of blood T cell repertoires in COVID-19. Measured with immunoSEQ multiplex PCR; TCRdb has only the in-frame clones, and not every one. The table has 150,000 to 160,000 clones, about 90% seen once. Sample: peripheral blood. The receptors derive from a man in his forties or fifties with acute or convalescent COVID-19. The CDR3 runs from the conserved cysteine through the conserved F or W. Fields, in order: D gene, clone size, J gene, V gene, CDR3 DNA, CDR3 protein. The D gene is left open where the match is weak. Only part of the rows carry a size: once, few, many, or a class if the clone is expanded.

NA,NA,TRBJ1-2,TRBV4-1,TGCGCCAGCAGCCAAGAAGATGGCCAGGGGCGCGCCTACACCTTC,CASSQEDGQGRAYTF
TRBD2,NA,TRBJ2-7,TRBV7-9,TGTGCCAGCAGCTTATCTGCGGGAGATGTTTCCGAGCAGTACTTC,CASSLSAGDVSEQYF
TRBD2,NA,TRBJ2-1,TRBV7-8,TGTGCCAGCAGCCCCAGGCTAGCGGAAATCCACAATGAGCAGTTCTTC,CASSPRLAEIHNEQFF
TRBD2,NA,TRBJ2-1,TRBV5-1,TGCGCCAGCAGCTTGGTGGTAGCGGGAGGCTATGAGCAGTTCTTC,CASSLVVAGGYEQFF
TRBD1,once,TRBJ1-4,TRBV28,TGTGCCAGCAGTGAAGTGACAGGGGGCAGGGAAAAACTGTTTTTT,CASSEVTGGREKLFF
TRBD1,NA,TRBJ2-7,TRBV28,TGTGCCAGCAGTACCACGGGACAGGCCCTTTTTCAGCAGTACTTC,CASSTTGQALFQQYF
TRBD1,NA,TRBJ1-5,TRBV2,TGTGCCAGCAGTGCGGGACAGCGAAGCAATCAGCCCCAGCATTTT,CASSAGQRSNQPQHF
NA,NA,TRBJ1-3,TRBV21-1,TGTGCCAGCAGCAAAGTCAAGGGGTCACCTGGAAACACCATATATTTT,CASSKVKGSPGNTIYF
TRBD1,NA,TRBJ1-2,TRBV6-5,TGTGCCAGCAGGCCCCAGGGGGCGGTTGGCTACACCTTC,CASRPQGAVGYTF
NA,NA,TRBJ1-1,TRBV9,TGTGCCAGCAGCGTGTCCAGGGAATTTAACACTGAAGCTTTCTTT,CASSVSREFNTEAFF
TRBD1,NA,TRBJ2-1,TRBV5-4,TGTGCCAGCAGCTTGGGACAGGGAACGGGTGAGCAGTTCTTC,CASSLGQGTGEQFF
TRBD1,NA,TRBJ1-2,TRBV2,TGTGCCAGCAGTTACGGAGGGGGCAGCGGACAGAACTATGGCTACACCTTC,CASSYGGGSGQNYGYTF
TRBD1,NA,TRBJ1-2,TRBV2,TGTGCCAGCAGTGAATGGACAGGGCTTATTAACTATGGCTACACCTTC,CASSEWTGLINYGYTF
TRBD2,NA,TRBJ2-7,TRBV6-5,TGTGCCAGCAGTTACTCTCTAGCGGGAACACATTCACCGCAGTACTTC,CASSYSLAGTHSPQYF
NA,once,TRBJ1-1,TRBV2,TGTGCCAGCAGTGTAGACGGAGTGAACACTGAAGCTTTCTTT,CASSVDGVNTEAFF
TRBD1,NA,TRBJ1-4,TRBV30,TGTGCCTGGAGTCTTGGACAGGGCCGGCATGAAAAACTGTTTTTT,CAWSLGQGRHEKLFF
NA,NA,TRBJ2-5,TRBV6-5,TGTGCCAGCAGCCGGAGACAGGTCCAAGAGACCCAGTACTTC,CASSRRQVQETQYF
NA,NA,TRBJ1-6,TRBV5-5,TGTGCCAGCAGCTTCGGGGAAGTAAGGGATTCACCCCTCCACTTT,CASSFGEVRDSPLHF
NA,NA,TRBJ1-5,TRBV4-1,TGCGCCAGCAGCCAAGATTATGGCTATCAGCCCCAGCATTTT,CASSQDYGYQPQHF
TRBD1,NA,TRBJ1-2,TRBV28,TGTGCCAGCAGTAACGGACAGGGGTTTGGTGGCTACACCTTC,CASSNGQGFGGYTF
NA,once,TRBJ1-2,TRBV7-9,TGTGCCAGCAGCCGTTATGGCTACACCTTC,CASSRYGYTF
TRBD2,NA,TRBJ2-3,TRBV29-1,TGCAGCGTTAACGGACTAGCCGATGTCTATACGCAGTATTTT,CSVNGLADVYTQYF
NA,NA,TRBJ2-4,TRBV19,TGTGCCAGTAGTATGTCACCCGGAGGGTCAGCTAAAAACATTCAGTACTTC,CASSMSPGGSAKNIQYF
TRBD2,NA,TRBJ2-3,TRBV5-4,TGTGCCACCCTACCGACTAGCGGGGCTTTCACAGATACGCAGTATTTT,CATLPTSGAFTDTQYF
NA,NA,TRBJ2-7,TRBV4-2,TGTGCCAGCAGCCTGAGTAGAACCTCCTACGAGCAGTACTTC,CASSLSRTSYEQYF
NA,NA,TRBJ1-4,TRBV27,TGTGCCAGCAGGGGCAGGGAAGGGACTAATGAAAAACTGTTTTTT,CASRGREGTNEKLFF
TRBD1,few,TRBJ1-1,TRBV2,TGTGCCAGCCGGGACAGGGGGACTGAAGCTTTCTTT,CASRDRGTEAFF
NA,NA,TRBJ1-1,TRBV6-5,TGTGCCAGCAGTCCCGGAACAGGGTTACGTGAAGCTTTCTTT,CASSPGTGLREAFF
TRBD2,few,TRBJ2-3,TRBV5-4,TGTGCCAGCAGCCGTATCAGCGGGAGAGAGGATACGCAGTATTTT,CASSRISGREDTQYF
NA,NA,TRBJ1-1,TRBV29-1,TGCAGCGCTCGGGACTACACTGAAGCTTTCTTT,CSARDYTEAFF
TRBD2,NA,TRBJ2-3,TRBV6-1,TGTGCCAGCAGTGCCCTACTAGCGGGAGTTTCTACAGATACGCAGTATTTT,CASSALLAGVSTDTQYF
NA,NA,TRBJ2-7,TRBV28,TGTGCCAGCAGTTTAGATGCCAGATCCGAGCAGTACTTC,CASSLDARSEQYF
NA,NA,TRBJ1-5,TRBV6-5,TGTGCCACCAGGCGGGAGGGCGATCAGCCCCAGCATTTT,CATRREGDQPQHF
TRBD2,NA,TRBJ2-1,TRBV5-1,TGCGCCAGCAGCCGTAGGAGCGGGAGCAACAATGAGCAGTTCTTC,CASSRRSGSNNEQFF
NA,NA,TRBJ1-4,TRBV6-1,TGTGCCAGCAGTGAAGAGTCGATGGTCGGGGAAAAACTGTTTTTT,CASSEESMVGEKLFF
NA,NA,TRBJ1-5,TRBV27,TGTGCCAGCAGCTCAGGGGTCTTTGGCGATCAGCCCCAGCATTTT,CASSSGVFGDQPQHF
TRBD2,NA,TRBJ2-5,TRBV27,TGTGCCAGCAGTTTACTAGCGGGGGTTCGAGAGACCCAGTACTTC,CASSLLAGVRETQYF
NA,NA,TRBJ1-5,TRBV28,TGTGCCAGCAGTTTATGGGCGGGGGGTGCCAACCAGCCCCAGCATTTT,CASSLWAGGANQPQHF
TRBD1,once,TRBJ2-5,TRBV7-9,TGTGCCAGCAGCTTACTCCTCGGACAGGGTGAAGAGACCCAGTACTTC,CASSLLLGQGEETQYF
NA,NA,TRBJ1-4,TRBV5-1,TGCGCCAGCAGCACCACAGGGCGTGCTAATGAAAAACTGTTTTTT,CASSTTGRANEKLFF
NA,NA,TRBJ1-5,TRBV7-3,TGTGCCAGCAGCCGGACAGCGGCTACCAATCAGCCCCAGCATTTT,CASSRTAATNQPQHF
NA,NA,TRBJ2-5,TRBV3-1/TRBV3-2,TGTGCCAGCACCTCCCGGGAGACCCAGTACTTC,CASTSRETQYF
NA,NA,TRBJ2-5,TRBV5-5,TGTGCCAGCAGCTTATTTACAGGGTTTCAGGGCCAAGAGACCCAGTACTTC,CASSLFTGFQGQETQYF
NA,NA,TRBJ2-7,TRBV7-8,TGTGCCAGTGCCACTTTGCGCTACGAGCAGTACTTC,CASATLRYEQYF
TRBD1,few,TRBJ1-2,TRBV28,TGTGCCAGCACCATAGGACAGGATACTAACTATGGCTACACCTTC,CASTIGQDTNYGYTF
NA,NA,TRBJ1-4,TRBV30,TGTGCCTGGAATCTGGGGGGACCTAATGAAAAACTGTTTTTT,CAWNLGGPNEKLFF
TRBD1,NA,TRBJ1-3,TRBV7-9,TGTGCCAGCAGCTCGCCAGGGACAGCCGGAAACACCATATATTTT,CASSSPGTAGNTIYF
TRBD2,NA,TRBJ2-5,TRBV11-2,TGTGCCAGCAGAACACCTGGGGGGACTAACCAGTACTTC,CASRTPGGTNQYF
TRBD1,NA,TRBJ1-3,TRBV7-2,TGTGCCAGCAGCCCTGGACAGGGGGCGGCTGGAAACACCATATATTTT,CASSPGQGAAGNTIYF
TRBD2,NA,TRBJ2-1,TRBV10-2,TGCGCCAGCAGTGAGACCGATATACCTAGAGCGGGAGGGCCGTACAATGAGCAGTTCTTC,CASSETDIPRAGGPYNEQFF
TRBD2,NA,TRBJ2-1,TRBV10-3,TGTGCCATCAGGGGACTAGCGGGCAATGAGCAGTTCTTC,CAIRGLAGNEQFF
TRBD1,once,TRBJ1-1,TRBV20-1,TGCAGTGCTAGGACAGGGGTGTGGGCTTTCTTT,CSARTGVWAFF
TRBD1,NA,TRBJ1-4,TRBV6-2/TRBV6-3,TGTGCCAGCAGTTACTCCGACAGGGCGGCCTTTGACTCGTTTTTT,CASSYSDRAAFDSFF